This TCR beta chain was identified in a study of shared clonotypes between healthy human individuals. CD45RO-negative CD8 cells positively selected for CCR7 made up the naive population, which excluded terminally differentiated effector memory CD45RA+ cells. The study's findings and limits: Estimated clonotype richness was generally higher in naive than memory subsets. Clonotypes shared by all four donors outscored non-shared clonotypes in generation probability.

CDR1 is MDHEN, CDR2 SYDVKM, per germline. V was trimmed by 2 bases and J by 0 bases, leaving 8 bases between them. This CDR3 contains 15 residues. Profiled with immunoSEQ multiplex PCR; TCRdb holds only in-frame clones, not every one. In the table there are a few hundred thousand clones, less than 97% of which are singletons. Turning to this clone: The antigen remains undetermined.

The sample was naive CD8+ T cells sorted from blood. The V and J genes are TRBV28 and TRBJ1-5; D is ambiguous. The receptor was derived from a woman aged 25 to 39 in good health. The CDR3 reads CASSLRGYSNQPQHF. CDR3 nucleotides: TGTGCCAGCAGTTTAAGAGGGTATAGCAATCAGCCCCAGCATTTT.